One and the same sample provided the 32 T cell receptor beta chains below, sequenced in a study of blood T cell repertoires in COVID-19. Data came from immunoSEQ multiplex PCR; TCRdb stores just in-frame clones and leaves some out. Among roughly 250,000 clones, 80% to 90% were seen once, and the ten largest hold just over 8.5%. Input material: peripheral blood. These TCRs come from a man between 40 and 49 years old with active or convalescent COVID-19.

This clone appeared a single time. The CDR3 spells CASSLGQRYSGELFF. CDR3 DNA sequence: TGTGCCAGCAGTCTGGGACAGAGATATTCCGGGGAGCTGTTTTTT. The chain combines TRBV5-6 with TRBJ2-2; 7 nucleotides line up with TRBD1. With 5 bases clipped from V and 6 bases from J, the junction kept 10 bases outside the gene matches. The CDR3 has 15 amino acids. Per the germline V gene, CDR1 is SGHDT and CDR2 is YYEEEE. Variable domain in full (rest from reference TRBV5-6 and TRBJ2-2): DAGVTQSPTHLIKTRGQQVTLRCSPKSGHDTVSWYQQALGQGPQFIFQYYEEEERQRGNFPDRFSGHQFPNYSSELNVNALLLGDSALYLCASSLGQRYSGELFFGEGSRLTVL.

The CDR3 region has the DNA TGTGCCTGGAGGGCCGGGACAGGCTACATGAACACTGAAGCTTTCTTT. Translated: CAWRAGTGYMNTEAFF. The chain is built from TRBV30 and TRBJ1-1, with TRBD1 matching 8 bases. The V segment lost 3 bases and the J segment 0 bases; nucleotides outside the gene matches: 9. Germline CDR1 is GTSNPN and CDR2 is SVGIG (reference sequence). The CDR3 has 16 residues.

In DNA, the CDR3 is TGCGCCAGCAGCGCAGGGGGCGTTGGGGAAAAACTGTTTTTT. Amino acid sequence: CASSAGGVGEKLFF. The rearrangement joins TRBV5-1 to TRBJ1-4, with TRBD1 identical over 8 bases. Trimming cost V 4 bases and J 8 bases; bases outside gene matches: 7. The CDR3 length is 14 residues. Germline V gives CDR1 SGHRS, CDR2 YFSETQ.

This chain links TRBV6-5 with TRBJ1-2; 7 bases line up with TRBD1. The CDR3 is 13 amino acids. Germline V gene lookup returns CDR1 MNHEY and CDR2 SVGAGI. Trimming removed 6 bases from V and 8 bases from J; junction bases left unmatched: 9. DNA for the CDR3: TGTGCCAGCAGGGGTCGGACAGGTCTAGGCTACACCTTC. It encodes CASRGRTGLGYTF.

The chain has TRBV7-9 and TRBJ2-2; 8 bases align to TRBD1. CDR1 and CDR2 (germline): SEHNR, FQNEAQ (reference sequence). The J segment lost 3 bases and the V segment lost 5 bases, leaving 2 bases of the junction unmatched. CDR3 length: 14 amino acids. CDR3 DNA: TGTGCCAGCAGCCGGGGACAGGACACCGGGGAGCTGTTTTTT. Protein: CASSRGQDTGELFF.

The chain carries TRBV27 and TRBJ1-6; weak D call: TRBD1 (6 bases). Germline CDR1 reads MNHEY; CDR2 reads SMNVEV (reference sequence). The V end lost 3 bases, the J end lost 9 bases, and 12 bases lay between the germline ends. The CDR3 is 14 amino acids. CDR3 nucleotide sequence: TGTGCCAGCAGTTTCGACAGGAAAGTTTCACCCCTCCACTTT. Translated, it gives CASSFDRKVSPLHF.

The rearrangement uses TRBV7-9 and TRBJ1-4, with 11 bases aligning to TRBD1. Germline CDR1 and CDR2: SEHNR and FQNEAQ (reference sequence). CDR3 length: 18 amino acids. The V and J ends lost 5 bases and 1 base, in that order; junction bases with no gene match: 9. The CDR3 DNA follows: TGTGCCAGCAGCCAACCCGGGACAGGGGGAGGAACTAATGAAAAACTGTTTTTT. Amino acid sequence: CASSQPGTGGGTNEKLFF.

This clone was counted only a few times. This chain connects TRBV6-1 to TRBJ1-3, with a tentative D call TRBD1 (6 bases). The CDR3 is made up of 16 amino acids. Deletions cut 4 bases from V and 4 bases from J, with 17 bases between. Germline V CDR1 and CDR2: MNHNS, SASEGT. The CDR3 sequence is CASSVTLRGPGNTIYF. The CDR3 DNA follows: TGTGCCAGCAGTGTAACCCTCAGGGGTCCAGGAAACACCATATATTTT.

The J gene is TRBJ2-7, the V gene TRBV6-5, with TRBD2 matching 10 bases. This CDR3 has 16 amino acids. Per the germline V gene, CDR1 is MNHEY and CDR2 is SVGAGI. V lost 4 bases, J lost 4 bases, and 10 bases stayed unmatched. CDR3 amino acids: CASSFTPRTSGYEQYF. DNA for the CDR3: TGTGCCAGCAGTTTTACCCCAAGGACTAGCGGATACGAGCAGTACTTC.

Written as DNA, the CDR3 is TGTGCCAGCTCACCAAGAGCGGCGAACACCGGGGAGCTGTTTTTT. It codes for CASSPRAANTGELFF. J is TRBJ2-2 and V is TRBV18, with TRBD2 as a possible D gene (5 bases). The CDR3 has 15 amino acids. Per the germline V gene, CDR1 is KGHSH and CDR2 is LQKENI. V was shortened by 2 bases and J by 0 bases, with 7 bases between the two germline ends.

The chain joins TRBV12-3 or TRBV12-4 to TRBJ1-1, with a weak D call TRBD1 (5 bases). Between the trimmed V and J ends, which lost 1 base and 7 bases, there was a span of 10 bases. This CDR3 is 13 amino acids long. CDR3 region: CASSLEGVNEAFF. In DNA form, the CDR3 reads TGTGCCAGCAGTTTAGAAGGGGTCAATGAAGCTTTCTTT.

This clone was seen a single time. CDR3 in amino acids: CASSVARGTGGGTDTQYF. For the CDR3, the DNA is TGTGCCAGCAGTGTAGCAAGGGGGACAGGGGGTGGCACAGATACGCAGTATTTT. V is TRBV27 and J is TRBJ2-3; TRBD1 matches 11 bases. The V gene end was trimmed by 5 bases and the J gene end by 1 base; junction bases not matched to a gene: 11. The CDR3 loop spans 18 amino acids. Germline CDR1 MNHEY, CDR2 SMNVEV (reference sequence).

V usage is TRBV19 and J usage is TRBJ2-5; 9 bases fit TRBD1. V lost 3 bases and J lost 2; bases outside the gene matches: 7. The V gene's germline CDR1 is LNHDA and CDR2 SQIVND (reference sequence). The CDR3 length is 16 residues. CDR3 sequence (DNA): TGTGCCAGTAGTATTTTCGGGACAGGGACTCAAGAGACCCAGTACTTC. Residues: CASSIFGTGTQETQYF.

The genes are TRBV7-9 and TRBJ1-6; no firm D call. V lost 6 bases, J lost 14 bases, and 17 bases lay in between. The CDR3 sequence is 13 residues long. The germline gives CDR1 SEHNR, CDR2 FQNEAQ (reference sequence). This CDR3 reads CASRATDVSALHF. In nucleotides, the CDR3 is TGTGCCAGCAGGGCTACAGACGTCTCGGCCCTCCACTTT. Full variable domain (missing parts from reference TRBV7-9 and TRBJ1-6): DTGVSQNPRHKITKRGQNVTFRCDPISEHNRLYWYRQTLGQGPEFLTYFQNEAQLEKSRLLSDRFSAERPKGSFSTLEIQRTEQGDSAMYLCASRATDVSALHFGNGTRLTVT.

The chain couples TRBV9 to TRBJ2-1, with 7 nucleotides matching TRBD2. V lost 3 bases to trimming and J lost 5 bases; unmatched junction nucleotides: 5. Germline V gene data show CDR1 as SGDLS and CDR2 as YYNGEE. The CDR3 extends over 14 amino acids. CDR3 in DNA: TGTGCCAGCAGCGCCGGGACTACGAACAATGAGCAGTTCTTC. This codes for CASSAGTTNNEQFF.

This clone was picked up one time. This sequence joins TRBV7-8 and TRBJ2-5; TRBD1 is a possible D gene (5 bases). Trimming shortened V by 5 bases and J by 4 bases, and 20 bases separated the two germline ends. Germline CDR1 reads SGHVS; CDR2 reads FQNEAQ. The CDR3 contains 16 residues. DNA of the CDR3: TGTGCCAGCAGCCCCGCCGACAGCCGGTCAGTAGAGACCCAGTACTTC. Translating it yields CASSPADSRSVETQYF.

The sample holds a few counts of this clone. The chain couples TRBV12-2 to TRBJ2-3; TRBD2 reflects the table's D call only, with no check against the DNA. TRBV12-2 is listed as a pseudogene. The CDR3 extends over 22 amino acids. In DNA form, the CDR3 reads TGTGCAAGTCGCTTCAGGCCCTCCCCCACGGAGGCTAGCGGACCCAGCACAGATACGCAGTATTTT. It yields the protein CASRFRPSPTEASGPSTDTQYF.

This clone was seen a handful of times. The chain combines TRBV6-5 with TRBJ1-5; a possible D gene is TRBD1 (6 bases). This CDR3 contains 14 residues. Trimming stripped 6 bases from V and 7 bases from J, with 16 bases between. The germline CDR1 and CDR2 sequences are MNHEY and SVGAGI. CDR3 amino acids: CASRPQGRGQPQHF. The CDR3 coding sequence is TGTGCCAGCAGGCCGCAGGGGAGGGGGCAGCCCCAGCATTTT.

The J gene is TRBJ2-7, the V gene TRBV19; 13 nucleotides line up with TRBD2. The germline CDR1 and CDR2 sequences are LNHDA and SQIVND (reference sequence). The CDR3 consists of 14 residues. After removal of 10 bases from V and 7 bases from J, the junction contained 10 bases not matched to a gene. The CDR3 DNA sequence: TGTGCCACCACCGGGACTAGCGGGGCCGGGGAGCAGTACTTC. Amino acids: CATTGTSGAGEQYF.

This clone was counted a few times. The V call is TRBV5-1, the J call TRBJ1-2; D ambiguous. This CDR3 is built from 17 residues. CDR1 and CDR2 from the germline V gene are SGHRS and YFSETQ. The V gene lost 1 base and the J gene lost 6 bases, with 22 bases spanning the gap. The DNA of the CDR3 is TGCGCCAGCAGCTTGTTGTGGGAGAGACAAACTACCCATGGCTACACCTTC. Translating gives CASSLLWERQTTHGYTF.

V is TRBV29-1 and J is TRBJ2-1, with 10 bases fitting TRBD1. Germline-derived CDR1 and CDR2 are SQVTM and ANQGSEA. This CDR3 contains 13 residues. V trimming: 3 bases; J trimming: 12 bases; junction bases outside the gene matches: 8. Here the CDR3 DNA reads TGCAGCGTTGATGGGACAGGGGCTCCTTCGCAGTTCTTC. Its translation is CSVDGTGAPSQFF.

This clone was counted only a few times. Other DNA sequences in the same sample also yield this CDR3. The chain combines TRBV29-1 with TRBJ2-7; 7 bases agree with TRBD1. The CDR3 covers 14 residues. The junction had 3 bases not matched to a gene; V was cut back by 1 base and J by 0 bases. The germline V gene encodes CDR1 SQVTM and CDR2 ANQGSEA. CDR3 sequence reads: CSVEGQGASYEQYF. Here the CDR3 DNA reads TGCAGCGTTGAAGGACAGGGAGCCTCCTACGAGCAGTACTTC.

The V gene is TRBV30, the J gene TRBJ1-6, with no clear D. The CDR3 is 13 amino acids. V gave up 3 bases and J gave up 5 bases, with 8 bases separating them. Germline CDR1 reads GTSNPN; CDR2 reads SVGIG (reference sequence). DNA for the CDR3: TGTGCCTGGAGCAGGCAAGATAATTCACCCCTCCACTTT. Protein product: CAWSRQDNSPLHF. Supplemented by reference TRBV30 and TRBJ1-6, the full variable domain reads SQTIHQWPATLVQPVGSPLSLECTVEGTSNPNLYWYRQAAGRGLQLLFYSVGIGQISSEVPQNLSASRPQDRQFILSSKKLLLSDSGFYLCAWSRQDNSPLHFGNGTRLTVT.

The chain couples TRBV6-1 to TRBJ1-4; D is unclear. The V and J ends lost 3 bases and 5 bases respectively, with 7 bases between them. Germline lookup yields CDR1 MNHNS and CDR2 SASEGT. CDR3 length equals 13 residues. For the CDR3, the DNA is TGTGCCAGCAGTGAGTCTCTCAATGAAAAACTGTTTTTT. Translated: CASSESLNEKLFF.

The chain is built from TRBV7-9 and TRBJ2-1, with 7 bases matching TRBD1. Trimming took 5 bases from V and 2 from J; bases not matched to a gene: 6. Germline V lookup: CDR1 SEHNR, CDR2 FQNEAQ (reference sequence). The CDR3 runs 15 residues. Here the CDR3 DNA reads TGTGCCAGCAGCCCGGGACAGTTCGCCTACAATGAGCAGTTCTTC. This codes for CASSPGQFAYNEQFF.

The CDR3 protein is CASSPVRDTSYEQYF. For the CDR3, the DNA is TGTGCCAGCAGCCCTGTTAGGGACACTTCCTACGAGCAGTACTTC. The chain uses TRBV5-6 and TRBJ2-7; TRBD1 might be the D (6 bases). The length of the CDR3 is 15 residues. Germline CDR1 reads SGHDT; CDR2 reads YYEEEE. The ends were cut back, 4 bases at V and 1 base at J, with 15 bases in the middle.

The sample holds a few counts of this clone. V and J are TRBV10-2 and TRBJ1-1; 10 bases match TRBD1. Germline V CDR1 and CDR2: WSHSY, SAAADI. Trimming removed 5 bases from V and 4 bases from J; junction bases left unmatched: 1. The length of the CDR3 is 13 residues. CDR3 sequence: CASSRDRGTEAFF. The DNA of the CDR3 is TGCGCCAGCAGTCGGGACAGGGGCACTGAAGCTTTCTTT.

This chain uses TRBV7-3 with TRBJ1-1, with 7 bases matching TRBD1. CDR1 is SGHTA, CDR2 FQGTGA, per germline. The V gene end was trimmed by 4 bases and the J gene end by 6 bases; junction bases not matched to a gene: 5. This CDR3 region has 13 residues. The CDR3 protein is CASSSDRDAEAFF. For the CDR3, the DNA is TGTGCCAGCAGCTCCGACAGGGACGCTGAAGCTTTCTTT.

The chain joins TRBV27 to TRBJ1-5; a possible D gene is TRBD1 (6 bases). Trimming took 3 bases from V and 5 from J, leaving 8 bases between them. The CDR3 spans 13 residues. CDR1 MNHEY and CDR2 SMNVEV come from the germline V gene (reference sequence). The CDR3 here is CASSLDSYQPQHF. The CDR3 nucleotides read TGTGCCAGCAGTTTGGACAGTTATCAGCCCCAGCATTTT.

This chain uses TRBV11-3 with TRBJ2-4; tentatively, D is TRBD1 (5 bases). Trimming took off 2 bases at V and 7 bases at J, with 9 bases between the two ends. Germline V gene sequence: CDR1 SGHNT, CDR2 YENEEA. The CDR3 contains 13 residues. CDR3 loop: CASSLPGSNIQYF. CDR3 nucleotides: TGTGCCAGCAGCTTACCAGGGTCGAACATTCAGTACTTC. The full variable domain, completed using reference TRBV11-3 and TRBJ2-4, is EAGVVQSPRYKIIEKKQPVAFWCNPISGHNTLYWYLQNLGQGPELLIRYENEEAVDDSQLPKDRFSAERLKGVDSTLKIQPAELGDSAVYLCASSLPGSNIQYFGAGTRLSVL.

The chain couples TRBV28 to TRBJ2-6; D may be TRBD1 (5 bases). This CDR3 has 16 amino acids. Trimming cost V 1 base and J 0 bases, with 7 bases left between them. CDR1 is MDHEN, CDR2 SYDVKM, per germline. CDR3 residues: CASSLYRGSGANVLTF. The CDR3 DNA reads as TGTGCCAGCAGTTTATATAGGGGCTCTGGGGCCAACGTCCTGACTTTC.

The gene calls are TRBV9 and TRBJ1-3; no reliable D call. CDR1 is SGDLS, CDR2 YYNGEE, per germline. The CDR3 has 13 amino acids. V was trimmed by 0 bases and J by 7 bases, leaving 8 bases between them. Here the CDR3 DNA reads TGTGCCAGCAGCGTAGTTCCCGGGAACACCATATATTTT. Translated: CASSVVPGNTIYF. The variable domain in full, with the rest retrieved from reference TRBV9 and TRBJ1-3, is DSGVTQTPKHLITATGQRVTLRCSPRSGDLSVYWYQQSLDQGLQFLIQYYNGEERAKGNILERFSAQQFPDLHSELNLSSLELGDSALYFCASSVVPGNTIYFGEGSWLTVV.